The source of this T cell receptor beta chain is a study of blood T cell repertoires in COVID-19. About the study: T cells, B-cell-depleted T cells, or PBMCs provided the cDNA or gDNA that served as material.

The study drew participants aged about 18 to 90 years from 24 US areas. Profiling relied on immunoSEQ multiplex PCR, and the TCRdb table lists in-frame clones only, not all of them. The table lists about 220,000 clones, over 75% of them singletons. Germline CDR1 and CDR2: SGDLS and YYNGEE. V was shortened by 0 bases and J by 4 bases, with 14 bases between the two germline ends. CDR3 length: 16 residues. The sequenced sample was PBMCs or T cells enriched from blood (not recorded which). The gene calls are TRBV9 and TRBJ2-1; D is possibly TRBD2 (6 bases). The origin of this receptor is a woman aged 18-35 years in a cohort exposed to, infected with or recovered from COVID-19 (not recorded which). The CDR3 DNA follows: TGTGCCAGCAGCGTAGCGGGGGAAATAGCTTACAATGAGCAGTTCTTC. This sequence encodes CASSVAGEIAYNEQFF. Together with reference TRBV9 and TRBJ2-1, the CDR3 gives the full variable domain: DSGVTQTPKHLITATGQRVTLRCSPRSGDLSVYWYQQSLDQGLQFLIQYYNGEERAKGNILERFSAQQFPDLHSELNLSSLELGDSALYFCASSVAGEIAYNEQFFGPGTRLTVL.